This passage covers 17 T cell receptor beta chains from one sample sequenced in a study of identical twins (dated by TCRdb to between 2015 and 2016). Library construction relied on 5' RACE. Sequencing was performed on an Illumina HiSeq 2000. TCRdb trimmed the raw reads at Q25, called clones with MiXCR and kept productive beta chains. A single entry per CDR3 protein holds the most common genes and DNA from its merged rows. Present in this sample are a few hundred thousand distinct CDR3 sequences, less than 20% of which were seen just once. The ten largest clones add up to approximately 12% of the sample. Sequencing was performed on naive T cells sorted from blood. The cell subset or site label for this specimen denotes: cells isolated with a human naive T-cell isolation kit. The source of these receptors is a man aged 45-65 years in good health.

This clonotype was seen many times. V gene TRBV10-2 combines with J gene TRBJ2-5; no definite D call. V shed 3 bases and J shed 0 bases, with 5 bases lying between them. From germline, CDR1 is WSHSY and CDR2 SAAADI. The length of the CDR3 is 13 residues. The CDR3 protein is CASSDRYQETQYF. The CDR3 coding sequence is TGCGCCAGCAGTGACCGGTACCAAGAGACCCAGTACTTC.

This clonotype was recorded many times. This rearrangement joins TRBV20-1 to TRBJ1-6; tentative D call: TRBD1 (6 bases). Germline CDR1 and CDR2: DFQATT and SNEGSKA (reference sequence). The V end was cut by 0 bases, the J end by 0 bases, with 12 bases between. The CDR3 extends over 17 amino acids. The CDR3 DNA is TGCAGTGCTAGAGAGTTGGCGGACAGCTCCTATAATTCACCCCTCCACTTT. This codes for CSARELADSSYNSPLHF.

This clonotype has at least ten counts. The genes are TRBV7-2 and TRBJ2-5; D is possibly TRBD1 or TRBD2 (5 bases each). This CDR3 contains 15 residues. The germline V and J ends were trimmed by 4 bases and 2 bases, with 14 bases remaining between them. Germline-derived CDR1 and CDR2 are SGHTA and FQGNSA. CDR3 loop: CASSSLRDAQETQYF. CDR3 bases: TGTGCCAGCAGCTCACTTCGGGACGCACAAGAGACCCAGTACTTC.

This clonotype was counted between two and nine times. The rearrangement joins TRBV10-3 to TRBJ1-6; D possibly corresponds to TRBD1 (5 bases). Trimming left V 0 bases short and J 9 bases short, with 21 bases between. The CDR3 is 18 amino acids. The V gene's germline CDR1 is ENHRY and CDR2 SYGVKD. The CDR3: CAISESKRGPPSLSPLHF. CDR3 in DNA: TGTGCCATCAGTGAGTCCAAACGGGGACCGCCTTCACTTTCACCCCTCCACTTT.

The CDR3 DNA sequence: TGTGCCAGCAGTACACCGGGCCTAAAAGAGACCCAGTACTTC. Its translation is CASSTPGLKETQYF. V usage is TRBV6-1 and J usage is TRBJ2-5, with D unclear. The CDR3 has 14 amino acids. Germline V gene lookup returns CDR1 MNHNS and CDR2 SASEGT. V lost 5 bases, J lost 3 bases, and 13 bases lay in between.

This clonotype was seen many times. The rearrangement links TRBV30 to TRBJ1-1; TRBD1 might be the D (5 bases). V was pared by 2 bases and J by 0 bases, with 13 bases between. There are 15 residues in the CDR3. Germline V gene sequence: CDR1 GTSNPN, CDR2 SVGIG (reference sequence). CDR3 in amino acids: CAWSTQQAMNTEAFF. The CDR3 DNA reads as TGTGCCTGGAGTACTCAACAGGCGATGAACACTGAAGCTTTCTTT.

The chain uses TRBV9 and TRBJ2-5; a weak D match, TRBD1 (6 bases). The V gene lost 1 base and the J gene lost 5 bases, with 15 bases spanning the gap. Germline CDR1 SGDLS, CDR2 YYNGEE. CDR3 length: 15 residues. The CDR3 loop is CASSVTIGGSETQYF. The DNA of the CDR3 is TGTGCCAGCAGCGTAACGATAGGGGGATCTGAGACCCAGTACTTC.

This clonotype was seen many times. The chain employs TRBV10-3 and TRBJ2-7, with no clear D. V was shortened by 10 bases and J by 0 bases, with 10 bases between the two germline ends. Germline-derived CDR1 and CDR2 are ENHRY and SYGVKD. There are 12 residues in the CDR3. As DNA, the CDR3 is TGTGCCACCTTGGGCGGCTCCTACGAGCAGTACTTC. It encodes CATLGGSYEQYF.

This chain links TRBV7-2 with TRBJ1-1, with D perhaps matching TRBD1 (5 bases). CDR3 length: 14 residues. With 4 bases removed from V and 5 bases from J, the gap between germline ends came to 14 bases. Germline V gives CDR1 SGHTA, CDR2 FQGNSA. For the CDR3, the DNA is TGTGCCAGCAGCTCCACGTGGGGGTCAACTGAAGCTTTCTTT. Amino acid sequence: CASSSTWGSTEAFF.

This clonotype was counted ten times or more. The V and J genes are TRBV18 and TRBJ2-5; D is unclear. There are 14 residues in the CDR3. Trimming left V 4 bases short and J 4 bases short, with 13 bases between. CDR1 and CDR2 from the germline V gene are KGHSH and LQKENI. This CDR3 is CASSLSSAGETQYF. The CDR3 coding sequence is TGTGCCAGCTCACTTTCAAGTGCAGGAGAGACCCAGTACTTC.

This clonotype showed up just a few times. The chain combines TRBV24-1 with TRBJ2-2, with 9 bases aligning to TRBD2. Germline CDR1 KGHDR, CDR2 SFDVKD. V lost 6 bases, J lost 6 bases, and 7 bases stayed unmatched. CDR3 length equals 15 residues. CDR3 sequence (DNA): TGTGCCACCAGTCGCGGGAGGGCCGCGTCCGGGGAGCTGTTTTTT. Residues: CATSRGRAASGELFF.

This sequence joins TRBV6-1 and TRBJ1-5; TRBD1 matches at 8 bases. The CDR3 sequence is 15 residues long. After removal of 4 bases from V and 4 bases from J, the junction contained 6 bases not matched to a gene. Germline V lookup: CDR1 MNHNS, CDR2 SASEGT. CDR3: CASSAYRQGNQPQHF. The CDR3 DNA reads TGTGCCAGCAGTGCCTACAGACAGGGGAATCAGCCCCAGCATTTT.

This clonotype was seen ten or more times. DNA for the CDR3: TGTGCCAGCAGGGTCGACAGGGCCTTATCCTACAATGAGCAGTTCTTC. Translating it yields CASRVDRALSYNEQFF. The V call is TRBV6-1, the J call TRBJ2-1; 7 nucleotides match TRBD1. Trimming cost V 6 bases and J 1 base; bases outside gene matches: 9. The CDR3 extends over 16 amino acids. Germline-derived CDR1 and CDR2 are MNHNS and SASEGT.

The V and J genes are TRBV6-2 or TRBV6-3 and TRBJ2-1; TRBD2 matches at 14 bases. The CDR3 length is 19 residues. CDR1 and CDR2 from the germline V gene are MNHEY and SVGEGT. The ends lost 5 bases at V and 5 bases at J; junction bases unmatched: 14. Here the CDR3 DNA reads TGTGCCAGCAGTAGGCGGGGGGCCGGACTAGCGGGAGGCAACAATGAGCAGTTCTTC. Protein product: CASSRRGAGLAGGNNEQFF.

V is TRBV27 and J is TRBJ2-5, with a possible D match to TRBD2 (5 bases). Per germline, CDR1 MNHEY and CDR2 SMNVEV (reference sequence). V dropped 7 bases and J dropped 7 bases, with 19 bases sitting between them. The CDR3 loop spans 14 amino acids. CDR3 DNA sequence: TGTGCCAGCACCCTCGCGGGCCATCTGGGGACCCAGTACTTC. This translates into CASTLAGHLGTQYF.

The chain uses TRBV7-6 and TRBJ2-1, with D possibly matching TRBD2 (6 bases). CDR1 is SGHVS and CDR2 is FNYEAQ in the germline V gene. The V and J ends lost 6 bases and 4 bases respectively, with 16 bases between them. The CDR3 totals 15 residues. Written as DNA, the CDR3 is TGTGCCAGCAGTTCTAGCGACATTGGGTACAATGAGCAGTTCTTC. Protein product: CASSSSDIGYNEQFF. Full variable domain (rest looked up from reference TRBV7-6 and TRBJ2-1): GAGVSQSPRYKVTKRGQDVALRCDPISGHVSLYWYRQALGQGPEFLTYFNYEAQQDKSGLPNDRFSAERPEGSISTLTIQRTEQRDSAMYRCASSSSDIGYNEQFFGPGTRLTVL.

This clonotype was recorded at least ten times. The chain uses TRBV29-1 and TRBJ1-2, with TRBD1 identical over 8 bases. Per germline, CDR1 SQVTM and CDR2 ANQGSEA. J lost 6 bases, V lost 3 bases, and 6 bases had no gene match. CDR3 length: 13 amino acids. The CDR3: CSVDFWTGNGYTF. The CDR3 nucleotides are TGCAGCGTTGATTTCTGGACAGGGAATGGCTACACCTTC. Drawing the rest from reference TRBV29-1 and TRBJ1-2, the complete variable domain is SAVISQKPSRDICQRGTSLTIQCQVDSQVTMMFWYRQQPGQSLTLIATANQGSEATYESGFVIDKFPISRPNLTFSTLTVSNMSPEDSSIYLCSVDFWTGNGYTFGSGTRLTVV.